The clone carrying this T cell receptor (beta chain) has a handful of counts. The data were obtained in a study of cytomegalovirus exposure and HLA in healthy donors. For the study at large: Out of approximately 170 million T cells, an earlier analysis found over 90 million unique TCR beta sequences in total.

PCR amplification relied on 60 Vbeta primers (plus 13 Jbeta primers). Repertoires were generated with immunoSEQ multiplex PCR, while TCRdb's copy carries only in-frame clones and drops some. The data contain some 150,000 clones, 80% of them singletons. The length of the CDR3 is 15 residues. V was trimmed by 3 bases and J by 4 bases, leaving 12 bases between them. Germline V CDR1 and CDR2: SGHTA, FQGTGA. The chain is built from TRBV7-3 and TRBJ2-2, with D possibly being TRBD1 (7 bases). The source material was PBMCs. This receptor was taken from a woman aged 40 to 50 in good health and CMV-seropositive. Here the CDR3 DNA reads TGTGCCAGCAGCTTTGGAGGGGGCAGCACCGGGGAGCTGTTTTTT. Protein product: CASSFGGGSTGELFF.